This entry describes one T cell receptor (beta chain). What it recognizes is unknown. V dropped 5 bases and J dropped 7 bases, with 11 bases sitting between them. In germline, CDR1 is MNHEY, CDR2 SMNVEV (reference sequence). The CDR3 covers 12 residues. The data were obtained in a study of CD8 T cells in Susac syndrome. Blood CD8+ and CD4+ T cells underwent high-throughput TCR beta sequencing. TEMRA cells were enriched by FACS, and CD4+ and CD8+ T cells were negatively isolated. Random hexamers served to reverse transcribe roughly 0.45 to 1 ug RNA. TCRdb reanalysed the immunoSEQ multiplex PCR reads using MiXCR and keeps one entry per CDR3 protein. The table records about 430,000 distinct CDR3 sequences, around 85% of them present only once. Study outcomes and limitations: The number of individuals included in the study's TCR sequencing and HLA analysis was acknowledged as relatively small.

This sequence was found in a human donor with multiple sclerosis. The chain joins TRBV27 to TRBJ1-1, with D unclear. The sequenced sample consisted of CD8+ T cells from PBMCs. The CDR3 DNA reads as TGTGCCAGCAGTCCCTTGGGGAGTGAAGCTTTCTTT. Encoded protein: CASSPLGSEAFF.